This TCR beta chain is from a study of shared clonotypes between healthy human individuals. Germline V gene lookup returns CDR1 SGHTA and CDR2 FQGNSA. The CDR3 spans 14 residues. V shed 3 bases and J 3 bases; nucleotides not matched to a gene: 1. Profiled with immunoSEQ multiplex PCR; TCRdb holds only in-frame clones, not every one. The sample records approximately 2.3 million clones, approximately 93% being singletons. All donors were Caucasian adults living in Nashville, Tennessee. It was into CD45RA+ naive and CD45RA-negative memory subsets that the CD4+ cells were split. As regards this clone: This same CDR3 is encoded by further DNA sequences in the sample.

This TCR was recovered from a man between 18 and 29 years old in good health. Some clones in this sample may be carry-over from other donors' samples. The sample was naive CD4+ T cells from PBMCs. Subset reported: CD45RA+ positively selected. The V and J genes are TRBV7-2 and TRBJ2-1; 8 nucleotides match TRBD2. CDR3 in DNA: TGTGCCAGCAGCTTCACTAGCGGCTACAATGAGCAGTTCTTC. This sequence encodes CASSFTSGYNEQFF.